The 29 T cell receptor beta chains below come from one sample, sequenced in a study of yellow fever vaccine responses in identical twins. TCRdb reanalysed the RT-PCR reads using MiXCR and keeps one entry per CDR3 protein. The sample comprises 10,000 or so distinct CDR3 sequences, less than 90% of which are singletons, and over 2% rests with the top ten. Specimen: T cells from blood (PBMCs), unsorted or a sorted subset (not recorded which), collected before or after yellow fever vaccination (not recorded which). These receptor sequences come from a woman in her late teens or twenties who received the yellow fever vaccine.

This chain uses TRBV5-1 with TRBJ1-1; a weak D match, TRBD1 (5 bases). Trimming stripped 1 base from V and 3 bases from J, with 10 bases between. The CDR3 is 14 amino acids. Germline CDR1 SGHRS, CDR2 YFSETQ. CDR3 sequence (DNA): TGCGCCAGCAGCTTGTCCAGGGCGGACACTGAAGCTTTCTTT. It is translated as CASSLSRADTEAFF.

V gene TRBV20-1 combines with J gene TRBJ1-2; D is ambiguous. Trimming left V 3 bases short and J 8 bases short, with 1 base between. Germline lookup yields CDR1 DFQATT and CDR2 SNEGSKA (reference sequence). This CDR3 has 8 amino acids. CDR3 residues: CSARGYTF. The CDR3 nucleotides are TGCAGTGCTAGGGGCTACACCTTC.

This chain connects TRBV7-3 to TRBJ2-1; D gene unclear. The CDR3 totals 13 residues. In germline, CDR1 is SGHTA, CDR2 FQGTGA. The ends were cut back, 1 base at V and 6 bases at J, with 7 bases in the middle. CDR3 region: CASSLSVINEQFF. The CDR3 bases are TGTGCCAGCAGCTTAAGCGTAATCAATGAGCAGTTCTTC. The full variable domain, with the rest looked up from reference TRBV7-3 and TRBJ2-1, is GAGVSQTPSNKVTEKGKYVELRCDPISGHTALYWYRQSLGQGPEFLIYFQGTGAADDSGLPNDRFFAVRPEGSVSTLKIQRTERGDSAVYLCASSLSVINEQFFGPGTRLTVL.

This chain uses TRBV29-1 with TRBJ1-1; no definite D call. The germline V and J ends were trimmed by 6 bases and 1 base, with 9 bases remaining between them. The CDR3 totals 12 residues. Germline assignment: CDR1 SQVTM and CDR2 ANQGSEA. Here the CDR3 DNA reads TGCAGCGTCCGGGCCCAGAACACTGAAGCTTTCTTT. Translation: CSVRAQNTEAFF. The complete variable domain, with remaining parts taken from reference TRBV29-1 and TRBJ1-1, reads SAVISQKPSRDICQRGTSLTIQCQVDSQVTMMFWYRQQPGQSLTLIATANQGSEATYESGFVIDKFPISRPNLTFSTLTVSNMSPEDSSIYLCSVRAQNTEAFFGQGTRLTVV.

This clonotype appeared a single time. This sequence joins TRBV29-1 and TRBJ2-4, with 7 bases that match TRBD1. This CDR3 is built from 18 residues. Germline values: CDR1 SQVTM, CDR2 ANQGSEA. The junction had 15 bases not matched to a gene; V was cut back by 4 bases and J by 0 bases. CDR3 loop: CSVVPPAGGDGAKNIQYF. CDR3 DNA sequence: TGCAGCGTTGTGCCCCCGGCAGGGGGAGACGGAGCCAAAAACATTCAGTACTTC.

This clonotype was seen once. The chain is built from TRBV11-2 and TRBJ2-7; 11 bases are shared with TRBD2. The CDR3 sequence is 17 residues long. Germline V lookup: CDR1 SGHAT, CDR2 FQNNGV. The V and J ends lost 5 bases and 7 bases, in that order; junction bases with no gene match: 16. As DNA, the CDR3 is TGTGCCAGCAGCCCTGCTAACAAACCTAGCGGGAGGCAAGAGCAGTACTTC. Translating it yields CASSPANKPSGRQEQYF.

This rearrangement joins TRBV11-2 to TRBJ2-5; TRBD1 matches at 10 bases. The CDR3 totals 15 residues. Germline CDR1 is SGHAT and CDR2 is FQNNGV. V lost 4 bases and J lost 5; bases outside the gene matches: 7. DNA of the CDR3: TGTGCCAGCAGCTCGACGACAGGGGGCGGGGAGACCCAGTACTTC. Translated: CASSSTTGGGETQYF.

This clonotype has just a few counts. This chain links TRBV12-3 or TRBV12-4 with TRBJ2-1; D uncertain. The CDR3 totals 15 residues. Between the trimmed V and J ends, which lost 3 bases and 1 base, there was a span of 10 bases. This CDR3 reads CASSFLGSSYNEQFF. CDR3 coding DNA: TGTGCCAGCAGTTTTTTGGGCAGTTCCTACAATGAGCAGTTCTTC.

This clonotype was observed a handful of times. The genes are TRBV18 and TRBJ1-2, with D hard to call. Trimming stripped 0 bases from V and 4 bases from J, with 9 bases between. The CDR3 runs to 14 residues. Germline-derived CDR1 and CDR2 are KGHSH and LQKENI. DNA of the CDR3: TGTGCCAGCTCACCACCGACGGAGTCCTATGGCTACACCTTC. The encoded protein is CASSPPTESYGYTF.

This clonotype has a single count. This sequence joins TRBV11-1 and TRBJ1-1, with unresolved D. The germline V gene encodes CDR1 SGHAT and CDR2 FQDESV (reference sequence). V was shortened by 5 bases and J by 4 bases, with 5 bases between the two germline ends. The length of the CDR3 is 11 residues. In DNA, the CDR3 is TGTGCCAGCAGCCTTCTCACTGAAGCTTTCTTT. Its protein is CASSLLTEAFF.

This sequence joins TRBV27 and TRBJ2-7; TRBD1 matches 7 bases. V lost 6 bases and J lost 4; bases outside the gene matches: 9. The length of the CDR3 is 14 residues. Germline V gene sequence: CDR1 MNHEY, CDR2 SMNVEV (reference sequence). The CDR3, as DNA: TGTGCCAGCAGCACCGGGACAGAGCCTTACGAGCAGTACTTC. Residues: CASSTGTEPYEQYF.

The V call is TRBV9, the J call TRBJ2-2; 8 nucleotides agree with TRBD2. Germline V gives CDR1 SGDLS, CDR2 YYNGEE. CDR3 length: 16 amino acids. V lost 2 bases to trimming and J lost 2 bases; unmatched junction nucleotides: 5. The CDR3 protein is CASSVSAGGNTGELFF. The CDR3 DNA reads as TGTGCCAGCAGCGTGTCCGCGGGAGGCAACACCGGGGAGCTGTTTTTT.

The genes are TRBV11-1 and TRBJ2-7; 9 bases fit TRBD1. There are 13 residues in the CDR3. Germline-derived CDR1 and CDR2 are SGHAT and FQDESV (reference sequence). With V trimmed by 4 bases and J by 5 bases, 3 bases remained unmatched. CDR3 region: CASSSDRGHEQYV. The DNA for the CDR3 is TGTGCCAGCAGCTCGGACAGGGGACACGAGCAGTACGTC.

The chain carries TRBV7-3 and TRBJ2-3; D unresolved. The germline gives CDR1 SGHTA, CDR2 FQGTGA. This CDR3 contains 15 residues. V lost 1 base and J lost 0, with 8 bases in between. DNA for the CDR3: TGTGCCAGCAGCTTAAAACTTCAGAGCACAGATACGCAGTATTTT. Protein sequence: CASSLKLQSTDTQYF.

V usage is TRBV10-3 and J usage is TRBJ2-1, with unresolved D. V was pared by 7 bases and J by 3 bases, with 7 bases between. Germline values: CDR1 ENHRY, CDR2 SYGVKD. This CDR3 is 12 amino acids long. CDR3 DNA: TGTGCCATCAAGGCGAGCTACAATGAGCAGTTCTTC. This sequence encodes CAIKASYNEQFF.

Comment on this clonotype: The junction departs from germline at one end; a sequencing error may be responsible. The chain has TRBV11-2 and TRBJ2-3; D unresolved. Germline loops: CDR1 SGHAT, CDR2 FQNNGV. The CDR3 covers 16 residues. The DNA of the CDR3 is TGTGCCAGCAGCTTGGTGGTATCCTTAAGCATAGATACGCAGTATTTT. It translates to CASSLVVSLSIDTQYF.

The chain combines TRBV2 with TRBJ2-1; D is ambiguous. V lost 6 bases and J 4 bases, leaving 4 bases between the germline ends. The CDR3 totals 11 residues. Germline V CDR1 and CDR2: SNHLY, FYNNEI. The CDR3 DNA reads as TGTGCCAGCAGAGAATACAATGAGCAGTTCTTC. It yields the protein CASREYNEQFF.

Here the CDR3 DNA reads TGTGCCAGTAGTGTACCGGGACTAGCGAGCGAGCAGTACTTC. Amino acid sequence: CASSVPGLASEQYF. The rearrangement links TRBV19 to TRBJ2-7, with TRBD2 matching 10 bases. Trimming removed 5 bases from V and 6 bases from J; junction bases left unmatched: 7. CDR1 is LNHDA and CDR2 is SQIVND in the germline V gene (reference sequence). CDR3 length: 14 residues.

V usage is TRBV2 and J usage is TRBJ1-1, with D maybe TRBD1 (6 bases). Trimming pared 7 bases from V and 2 bases from J, leaving 14 bases between. This CDR3 is built from 14 residues. Germline values: CDR1 SNHLY, CDR2 FYNNEI. The CDR3 region is CASTRSGDNTEAFF. CDR3 nucleotides: TGTGCCAGCACACGCTCAGGGGACAACACTGAAGCTTTCTTT.

The rearrangement joins TRBV5-3 to TRBJ2-7, with 8 bases that match TRBD2. TRBV5-3 is treated as an ORF (open reading frame) with a function not yet certain. The junction had 4 bases not matched to a gene; V was cut back by 0 bases and J by 2 bases. CDR3 size: 15 residues. CDR3: CARSLEAGGAYEQYF. The CDR3 coding sequence is TGTGCCAGAAGCTTGGAGGCGGGAGGCGCCTACGAGCAGTACTTC.

The chain has TRBV19 and TRBJ1-1; unclear D gene. There are 13 residues in the CDR3. Germline V lookup: CDR1 LNHDA, CDR2 SQIVND (reference sequence). Trimming stripped 7 bases from V and 4 bases from J, with 13 bases between. The chain's CDR3 is CASTHLLGTEAFF. CDR3 nucleotide sequence: TGTGCCAGTACCCACCTTCTGGGCACTGAAGCTTTCTTT.

The rearrangement uses TRBV11-1 and TRBJ1-4; 10 nucleotides agree with TRBD1. Germline V lookup: CDR1 SGHAT, CDR2 FQDESV (reference sequence). CDR3 length: 14 amino acids. J lost 8 bases, V lost 8 bases, and 8 bases had no gene match. CDR3 residues: CASLRTGGKEKLFF. In DNA form, the CDR3 reads TGTGCCAGCTTGAGGACAGGGGGAAAAGAAAAACTGTTTTTT.

The CDR3 nucleotides are TGTGCCACCAGCAGAGACAGGGGGCAGGTTGAGACCCAGTACTTC. It is translated as CATSRDRGQVETQYF. This chain links TRBV15 with TRBJ2-5; TRBD1 matches 8 bases. Germline CDR1 reads LNHNV; CDR2 reads YYDKDF (reference sequence). The V gene end was trimmed by 0 bases and the J gene end by 5 bases; junction bases not matched to a gene: 5. The CDR3 consists of 15 residues.

CDR3 region: CASSPSGSPYNEQFF. DNA of the CDR3: TGTGCCAGCAGCCCTTCCGGGTCCCCCTACAATGAGCAGTTCTTC. The chain links TRBV11-1 to TRBJ2-1, with no clear D. The CDR3 is 15 residues long. Germline values: CDR1 SGHAT, CDR2 FQDESV (reference sequence). Between the trimmed V and J ends, which lost 5 bases and 2 bases, there was a span of 13 bases. Supplemented by reference TRBV11-1 and TRBJ2-1, the full variable domain reads EAEVAQSPRYKITEKSQAVAFWCDPISGHATLYWYRQILGQGPELLVQFQDESVVDDSQLPKDRFSAERLKGVDSTLKIQPAELGDSAMYLCASSPSGSPYNEQFFGPGTRLTVL.

This clonotype appeared once. V usage is TRBV9 and J usage is TRBJ2-1; D possibly corresponds to TRBD2 (6 bases). The germline gives CDR1 SGDLS, CDR2 YYNGEE. This CDR3 comprises 18 residues. Trimming removed 3 bases from V and 0 bases from J, with 19 bases in between. This CDR3 is CASSEGPNFSGSYNEQFF. The CDR3 nucleotides are TGTGCCAGCAGCGAGGGTCCGAACTTTAGCGGCTCCTACAATGAGCAGTTCTTC.

The chain has TRBV27 and TRBJ1-1; D remains ambiguous. Trimming took 2 bases from V and 0 from J, leaving 4 bases between them. The CDR3 is 13 residues long. Germline lookup yields CDR1 MNHEY and CDR2 SMNVEV (reference sequence). CDR3 protein: CASSLLMNTEAFF. For the CDR3, the DNA is TGTGCCAGCAGTTTACTCATGAACACTGAAGCTTTCTTT.

On this clonotype itself: Sequence at one end of the junction differs from germline and may be a read error. V is TRBV3-1 and J is TRBJ2-1, with 8 positions matching TRBD1. Germline values: CDR1 LGHDT, CDR2 YNNKEL (reference sequence). CDR3 size: 16 residues. CDR3 in amino acids: CASSQDAGGSHNEQFF. CDR3 DNA sequence: TGTGCCAGCAGCCAAGACGCAGGGGGCTCCCACAATGAGCAGTTCTTC.

J is TRBJ1-2 and V is TRBV5-1; TRBD1 matches 7 bases. V lost 3 bases to trimming and J lost 1 base; unmatched junction nucleotides: 6. Per the germline V gene, CDR1 is SGHRS and CDR2 is YFSETQ. The length of the CDR3 is 15 residues. CDR3: CASSYGQDFNYGYTF. The CDR3, as DNA: TGCGCCAGCAGCTATGGACAGGATTTTAACTATGGCTACACCTTC.

The V call is TRBV9, the J call TRBJ2-1, with 11 bases fitting TRBD1. The V gene end was trimmed by 3 bases and the J gene end by 3 bases; junction bases not matched to a gene: 2. The CDR3 runs to 15 residues. From germline, CDR1 is SGDLS and CDR2 YYNGEE. The CDR3 protein is CASSAGTGGYNEQFF. The CDR3 nucleotides read TGTGCCAGCAGCGCCGGGACAGGGGGCTACAATGAGCAGTTCTTC. Variable domain in full (rest from reference TRBV9 and TRBJ2-1): DSGVTQTPKHLITATGQRVTLRCSPRSGDLSVYWYQQSLDQGLQFLIQYYNGEERAKGNILERFSAQQFPDLHSELNLSSLELGDSALYFCASSAGTGGYNEQFFGPGTRLTVL.